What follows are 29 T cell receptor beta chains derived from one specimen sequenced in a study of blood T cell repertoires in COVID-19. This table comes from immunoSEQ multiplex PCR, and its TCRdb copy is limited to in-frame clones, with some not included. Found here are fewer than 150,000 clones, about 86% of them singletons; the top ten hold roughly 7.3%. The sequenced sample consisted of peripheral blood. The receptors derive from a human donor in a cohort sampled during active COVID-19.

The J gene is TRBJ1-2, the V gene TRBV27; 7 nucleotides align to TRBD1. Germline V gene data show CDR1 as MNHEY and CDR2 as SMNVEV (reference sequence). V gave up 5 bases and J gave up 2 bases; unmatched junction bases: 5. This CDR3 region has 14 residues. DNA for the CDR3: TGTGCCAGCAGTCCAGGGGGAAGCAACTATGGCTACACCTTC. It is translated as CASSPGGSNYGYTF.

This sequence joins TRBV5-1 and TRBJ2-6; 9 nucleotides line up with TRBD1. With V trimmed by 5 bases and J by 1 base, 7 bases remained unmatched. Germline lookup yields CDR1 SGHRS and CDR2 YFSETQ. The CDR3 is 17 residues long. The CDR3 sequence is CASSRDREGSGANVLTF. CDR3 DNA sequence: TGCGCCAGCAGTAGGGACAGGGAGGGGTCTGGGGCCAACGTCCTGACTTTC.

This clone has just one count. The CDR3 sequence: CASSWTGAGQPQHF. The CDR3 DNA reads TGTGCCAGCAGTTGGACAGGGGCTGGTCAGCCCCAGCATTTT. The rearrangement joins TRBV6-6 to TRBJ1-5; TRBD1 matches 9 bases. Unmatched junction bases numbered 4, after V lost 4 bases and J lost 6 bases. The CDR3 loop spans 14 amino acids. Germline values: CDR1 MNHNY, CDR2 SVGAGI (reference sequence).

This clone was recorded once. The CDR3, as DNA: TGTGCCAGCAGAACACAGGGGGCGCGGAATCAGCCCCAGCATTTT. Translating gives CASRTQGARNQPQHF. The V and J genes are TRBV6-6 and TRBJ1-5, with 9 bases that match TRBD1. V shed 6 bases and J 4 bases; nucleotides not matched to a gene: 7. The CDR3 consists of 15 residues. Germline V gene lookup returns CDR1 MNHNY and CDR2 SVGAGI (reference sequence).

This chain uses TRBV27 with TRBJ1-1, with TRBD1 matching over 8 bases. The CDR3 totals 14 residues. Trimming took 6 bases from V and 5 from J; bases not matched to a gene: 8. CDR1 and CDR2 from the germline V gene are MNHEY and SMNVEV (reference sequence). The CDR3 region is CASRTLTGGTEAFF. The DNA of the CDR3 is TGTGCCAGCAGGACCCTCACAGGGGGGACTGAAGCTTTCTTT.

Here the CDR3 DNA reads TGTGCCAGCAGCGCCATACAGGGTTACACTGATACCGGGGAGCTGTTTTTT. As protein: CASSAIQGYTDTGELFF. The chain has TRBV5-8 and TRBJ2-2, with D tentatively TRBD1 (6 bases). V lost 4 bases and J lost 5, with 21 bases in between. The germline CDR1 and CDR2 sequences are SGHTS and YDEGEE. CDR3 length: 17 residues.

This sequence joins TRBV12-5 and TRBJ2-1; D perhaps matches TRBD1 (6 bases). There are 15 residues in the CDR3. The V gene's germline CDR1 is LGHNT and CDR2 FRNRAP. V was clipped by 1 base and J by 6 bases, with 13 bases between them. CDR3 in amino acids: CASGLGQGWGNEQFF. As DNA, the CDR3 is TGTGCTAGTGGTTTGGGGCAGGGGTGGGGCAATGAGCAGTTCTTC.

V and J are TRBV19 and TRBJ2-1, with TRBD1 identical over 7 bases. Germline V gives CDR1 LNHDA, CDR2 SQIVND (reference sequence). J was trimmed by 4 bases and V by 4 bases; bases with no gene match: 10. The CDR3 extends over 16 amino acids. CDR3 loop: CASSTPTGPPYNEQFF. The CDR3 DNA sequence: TGTGCCAGTAGTACCCCGACAGGGCCTCCTTACAATGAGCAGTTCTTC.

The CDR3 DNA reads TGTGCCAGCAGTCGCTCAGGGGGCCATTACAACGCCTACGAGCAGTACTTC. Translating gives CASSRSGGHYNAYEQYF. V usage is TRBV25-1 and J usage is TRBJ2-7; 8 bases match TRBD1. The trim removed 5 bases at V and 2 bases at J, leaving 14 bases unmatched. The CDR3 length is 17 residues. Germline values: CDR1 MGHDK, CDR2 SYGVNS.

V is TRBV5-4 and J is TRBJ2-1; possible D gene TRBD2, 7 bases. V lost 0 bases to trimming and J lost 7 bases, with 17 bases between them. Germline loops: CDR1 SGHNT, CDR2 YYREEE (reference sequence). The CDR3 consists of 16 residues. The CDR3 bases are TGTGCCAGCAGCTTGGAGGCGCGCGGGGGCGGGAATGAGCAGTTCTTC. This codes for CASSLEARGGGNEQFF.

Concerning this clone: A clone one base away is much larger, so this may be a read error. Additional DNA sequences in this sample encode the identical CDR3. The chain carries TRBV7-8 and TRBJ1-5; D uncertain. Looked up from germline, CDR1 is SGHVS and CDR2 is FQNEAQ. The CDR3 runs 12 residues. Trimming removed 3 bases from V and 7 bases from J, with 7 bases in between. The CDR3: CASSFLGQPQHF. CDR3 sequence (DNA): TGTGCCAGCAGCTTCCTAGGACAGCCCCAGCATTTT. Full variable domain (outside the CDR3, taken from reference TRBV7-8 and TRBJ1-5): GAGVSQSPRYKVAKRGQDVALRCDPISGHVSLFWYQQALGQGPEFLTYFQNEAQLDKSGLPSDRFFAERPEGSVSTLKIQRTQQEDSAVYLCASSFLGQPQHFGDGTRLSIL.

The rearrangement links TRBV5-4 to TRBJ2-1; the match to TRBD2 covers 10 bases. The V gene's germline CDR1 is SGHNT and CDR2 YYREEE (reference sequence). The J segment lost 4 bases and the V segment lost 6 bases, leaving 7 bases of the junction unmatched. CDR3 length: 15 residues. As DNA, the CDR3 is TGTGCCAGCACGGGTAGCGGGGGGTTTTACAATGAGCAGTTCTTC. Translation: CASTGSGGFYNEQFF.

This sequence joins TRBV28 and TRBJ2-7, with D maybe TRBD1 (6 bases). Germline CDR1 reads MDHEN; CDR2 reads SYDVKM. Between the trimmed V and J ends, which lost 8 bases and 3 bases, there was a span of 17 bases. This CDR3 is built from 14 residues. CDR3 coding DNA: TGTGCCAGCCTTAGGACAGAGTCGAGCTACGAGCAGTACTTC. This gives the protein CASLRTESSYEQYF.

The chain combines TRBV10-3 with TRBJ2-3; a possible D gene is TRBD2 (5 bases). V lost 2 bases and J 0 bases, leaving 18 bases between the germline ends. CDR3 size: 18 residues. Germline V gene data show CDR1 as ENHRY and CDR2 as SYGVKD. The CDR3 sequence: CAISERSGLVTSTDTQYF. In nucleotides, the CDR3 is TGTGCCATCAGTGAGAGAAGCGGACTCGTCACTAGCACAGATACGCAGTATTTT.

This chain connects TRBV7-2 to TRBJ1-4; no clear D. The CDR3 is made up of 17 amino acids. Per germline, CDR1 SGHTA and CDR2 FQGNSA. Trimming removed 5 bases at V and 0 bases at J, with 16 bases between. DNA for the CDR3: TGTGCCAGCAGCCCTTTAAGTAAGAGGGCAACTAATGAAAAACTGTTTTTT. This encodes CASSPLSKRATNEKLFF. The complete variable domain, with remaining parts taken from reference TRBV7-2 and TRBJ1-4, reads GAGVSQSPSNKVTEKGKDVELRCDPISGHTALYWYRQSLGQGLEFLIYFQGNSAPDKSGLPSDRFSAERTGGSVSTLTIQRTQQEDSAVYLCASSPLSKRATNEKLFFGSGTQLSVL.

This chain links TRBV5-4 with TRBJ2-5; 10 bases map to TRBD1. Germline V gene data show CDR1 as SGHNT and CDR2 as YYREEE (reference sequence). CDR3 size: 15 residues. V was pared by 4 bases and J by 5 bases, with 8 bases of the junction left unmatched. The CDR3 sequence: CASSEPGGQGETQYF. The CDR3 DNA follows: TGTGCCAGCAGCGAGCCCGGGGGACAGGGGGAGACCCAGTACTTC.

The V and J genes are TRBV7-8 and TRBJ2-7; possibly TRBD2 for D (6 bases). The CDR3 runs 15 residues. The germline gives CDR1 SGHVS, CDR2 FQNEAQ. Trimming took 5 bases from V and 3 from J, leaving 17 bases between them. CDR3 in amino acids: CASSTRDWTFYEQYF. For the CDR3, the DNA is TGTGCCAGCAGCACCCGGGACTGGACTTTCTACGAGCAGTACTTC.

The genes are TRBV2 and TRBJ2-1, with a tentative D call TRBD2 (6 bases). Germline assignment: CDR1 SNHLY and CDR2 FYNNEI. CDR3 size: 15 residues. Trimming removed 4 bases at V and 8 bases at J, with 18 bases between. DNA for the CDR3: TGTGCCAGCAGTGGATTACTTCTGACGGGAGATGAGCAGTTCTTC. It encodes CASSGLLLTGDEQFF.

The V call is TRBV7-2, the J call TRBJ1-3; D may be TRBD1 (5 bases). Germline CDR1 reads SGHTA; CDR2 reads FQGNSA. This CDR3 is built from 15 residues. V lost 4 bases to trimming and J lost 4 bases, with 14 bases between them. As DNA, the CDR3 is TGTGCCAGCAGCTCCTTGGGGCTAGGAGGAAACACCATATATTTT. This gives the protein CASSSLGLGGNTIYF.

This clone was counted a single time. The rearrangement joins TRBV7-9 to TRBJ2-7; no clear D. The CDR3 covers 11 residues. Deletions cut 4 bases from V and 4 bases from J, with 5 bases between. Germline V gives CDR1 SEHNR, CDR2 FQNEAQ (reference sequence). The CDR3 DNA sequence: TGTGCCAGCAGCTCGACTTACGAGCAGTACTTC. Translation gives CASSSTYEQYF.

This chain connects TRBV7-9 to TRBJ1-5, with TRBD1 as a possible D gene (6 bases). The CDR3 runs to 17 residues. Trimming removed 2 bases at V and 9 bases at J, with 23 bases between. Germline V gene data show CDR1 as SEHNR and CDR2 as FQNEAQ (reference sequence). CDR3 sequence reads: CASSLSGGGGHNGPQHF. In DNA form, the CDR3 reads TGTGCCAGCAGCTTATCCGGAGGGGGGGGCCATAATGGGCCCCAGCATTTT.

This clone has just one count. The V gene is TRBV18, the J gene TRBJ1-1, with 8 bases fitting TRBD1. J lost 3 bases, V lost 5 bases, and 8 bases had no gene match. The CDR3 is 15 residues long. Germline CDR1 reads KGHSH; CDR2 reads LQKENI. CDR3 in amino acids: CASSTLQGEHTEAFF. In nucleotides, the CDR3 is TGTGCCAGCTCAACCCTACAGGGGGAACACACTGAAGCTTTCTTT. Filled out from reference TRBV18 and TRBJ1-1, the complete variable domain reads NAGVMQNPRHLVRRRGQEARLRCSPMKGHSHVYWYRQLPEEGLKFMVYLQKENIIDESGMPKERFSAEFPKEGPSILRIQQVVRGDSAAYFCASSTLQGEHTEAFFGQGTRLTVV.

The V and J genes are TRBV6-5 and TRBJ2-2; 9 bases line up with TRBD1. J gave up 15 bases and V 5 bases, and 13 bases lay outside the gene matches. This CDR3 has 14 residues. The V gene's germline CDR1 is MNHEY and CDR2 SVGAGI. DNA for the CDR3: TGTGCCAGCAGTAATAGGACTGCGAGGACAGGGGTGTTTTTT. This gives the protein CASSNRTARTGVFF.

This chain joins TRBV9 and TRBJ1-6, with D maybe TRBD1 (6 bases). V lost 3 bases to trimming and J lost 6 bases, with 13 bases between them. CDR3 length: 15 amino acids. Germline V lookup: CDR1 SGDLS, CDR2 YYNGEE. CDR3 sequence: CASSARTATNSPLHF. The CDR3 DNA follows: TGTGCCAGCAGCGCCCGGACAGCCACTAATTCACCCCTCCACTTT.

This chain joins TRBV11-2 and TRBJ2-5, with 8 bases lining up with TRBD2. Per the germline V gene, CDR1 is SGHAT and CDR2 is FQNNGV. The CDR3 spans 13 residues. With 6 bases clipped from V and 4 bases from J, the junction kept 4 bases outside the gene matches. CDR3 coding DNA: TGTGCCAGCAGGAATGCGGGAGGAGAGACCCAGTACTTC. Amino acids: CASRNAGGETQYF.

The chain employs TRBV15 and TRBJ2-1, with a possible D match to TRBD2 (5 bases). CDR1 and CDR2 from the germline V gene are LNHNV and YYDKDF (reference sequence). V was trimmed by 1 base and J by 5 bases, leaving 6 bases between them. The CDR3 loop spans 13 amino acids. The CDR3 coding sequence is TGTGCCACCAGCAGAGGCGGGCACAATGAGCAGTTCTTC. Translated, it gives CATSRGGHNEQFF.

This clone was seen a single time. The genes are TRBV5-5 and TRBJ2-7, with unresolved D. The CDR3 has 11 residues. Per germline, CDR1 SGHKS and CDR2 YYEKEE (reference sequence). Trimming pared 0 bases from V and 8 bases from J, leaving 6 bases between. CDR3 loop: CASSLDRKQYF. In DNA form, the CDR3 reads TGTGCCAGCAGCTTGGACAGAAAGCAGTACTTC.

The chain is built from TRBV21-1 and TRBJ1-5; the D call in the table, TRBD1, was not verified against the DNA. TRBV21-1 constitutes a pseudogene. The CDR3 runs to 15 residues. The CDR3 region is CASSKANREDQPQHF. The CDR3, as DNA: TGTGCCAGCAGCAAAGCGAACAGGGAAGATCAGCCCCAGCATTTT.

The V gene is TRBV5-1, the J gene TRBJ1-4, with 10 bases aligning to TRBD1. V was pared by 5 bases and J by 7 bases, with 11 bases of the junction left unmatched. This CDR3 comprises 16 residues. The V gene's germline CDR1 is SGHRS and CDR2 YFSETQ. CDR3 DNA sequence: TGCGCCAGCAGAAAGCGGACAGGGGGAAAGGGTGAAAAACTGTTTTTT. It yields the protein CASRKRTGGKGEKLFF. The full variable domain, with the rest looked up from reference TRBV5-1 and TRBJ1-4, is KAGVTQTPRYLIKTRGQQVTLSCSPISGHRSVSWYQQTPGQGLQFLFEYFSETQRNKGNFPGRFSGRQFSNSRSEMNVSTLELGDSALYLCASRKRTGGKGEKLFFGSGTQLSVL.